This paragraph reports one TCR beta chain. Its cognate antigen is unknown. Germline CDR1 reads SGHVS; CDR2 reads FNYEAQ. J lost 0 bases, V lost 4 bases, and 3 bases had no gene match. This CDR3 comprises 17 residues. Amplification yielded TCR beta CDR3 regions, with RNA transcripts as the source. The HTBI set primed first-round TCR CDR3 RT-PCR. MiXCR, run by TCRdb on the multiplex PCR reads, gives a single entry per CDR3 protein. Here the sample spans hundreds of thousands of distinct CDR3 sequences, about 45% being singletons. Calling Graves' hyperthyroidism stable meant ophthalmopathy did not progress within 18 months. Exclusion of a patient resulted from uncontrolled infection, other autoimmune disease, pregnancy or lactation. In making diagnoses, clinical symptoms, serum thyroxine and TRAb, thyroid ultrasound and orbital computed tomography were all used. These data belong to a study of T cells in Graves' hyperthyroidism and ophthalmopathy. General study findings and limits: In blood, most of the thyroid clonotypes expanded above 0.001 were also present.

The TCR sequence derives from a woman between 18 and 30 years old with Graves' hyperthyroidism. This rearrangement joins TRBV7-6 to TRBJ2-2; 12 positions agree with TRBD2. The sample comprised peripheral blood or thyroid tissue (not recorded which). CDR3 region: CASSSTSGGPNTGELFF. CDR3 DNA: TGTGCCAGCAGCTCGACTAGCGGGGGACCGAACACCGGGGAGCTGTTTTTT. The whole variable domain, filled in from reference TRBV7-6 and TRBJ2-2, reads GAGVSQSPRYKVTKRGQDVALRCDPISGHVSLYWYRQALGQGPEFLTYFNYEAQQDKSGLPNDRFSAERPEGSISTLTIQRTEQRDSAMYRCASSSTSGGPNTGELFFGEGSRLTVL.